The source of this T cell receptor (beta chain) is a study of post-analysis software for immune sequencing data (dated by TCRdb to about 2015). A note on the overall study: The recorded disease courses included relapsing-remitting, secondary progressive and progressive-relapsing multiple sclerosis, and some patients had no subtype annotation. Patient repertoires were compared against over ten previously published healthy control repertoires from donors aged about 6 to 28 years. A subset of samples was prepared in parallel using single-end sample barcoding, then pooled and co-amplified after Illumina adapter ligation.

Including cysteine and phenylalanine, the CDR3 has 16 amino acids. Here the CDR3 DNA is all that survives: 48 bases in frame from base 1. CDR1 is given as MGHRA and CDR2 as YSYEKL, both from the germline V gene. Trimming removed 0 bases from V and 5 bases from J, leaving 16 bases between the germline ends. This clonotype showed up just a few times. Its antigen is unknown. No clone much larger than this one lies a single base away; base qualities are absent. The library was obtained by PCR. Sequenced using an Illumina HiSeq 2500. To reduce PCR and sequencing biases, unique molecular identifiers were built into the TCR beta cDNA libraries. Approximately 500,000 cDNA molecules were obtained per 1 to 10 million input T cells, so each molecule approximated one T cell. The same protocol used for the earlier healthy control dataset was applied to prepare and sequence the patient libraries. Within a given batch, samples were prepared together, multiplexed and sequenced on the same HiSeq lane. In the authors' own workflow: Raw barcoded reads were processed with MIGEC, discarding single-read molecular identifier groups before consensus assembly and CDR3 extraction. VDJtools was used for post-analysis of the clonotype tables, with diversity normalized by down-sampling every dataset to the smallest sample size. To correct batch-related cross-sample contamination, repertoire overlap clustering matched CDR3 amino acid sequences but not nucleotide sequences. The public reads were run again by TCRdb, first through fastp at Q25 and then through MiXCR, and only productive beta chains were kept. For every CDR3 protein sequence, its rows merge into one entry that carries the most common genes and DNA. TCRdb, not the authors, supplied the V and J calls. This sample lists hundreds of thousands of distinct CDR3 sequences; around 27% were detected once. Approximately 0.6% of the sample lies in the top ten.

TCR beta repertoires were profiled from peripheral blood of under 15 young patients with multiple sclerosis to demonstrate the VDJtools post-analysis software. The multiple sclerosis patients were children and adolescents ranging in age from 6 to 15 years. Findings and caveats that apply to the study as a whole: The multiple sclerosis patient group was slightly younger than the control group. Direct clustering with F measure revealed strong co-clustering of samples prepared in the same batch, which led to a batch-effect correction. Multiple sclerosis patients had significantly lower normalized Chao1 diversity than controls, a result that suggests substantial peripheral T-cell clonal expansion. Roughly 5 TRBV segments, including TRBV5-6, TRBV5-1 and TRBV20-1, were significantly more frequent in patients than controls.

Recombination joined TRBV4-1 with TRBJ1-2, and TRBD1 may be the D gene, going by 5 matching bases. The sample consisted of blood. The clonotype was recovered from a girl between 10 and 17 years old with multiple sclerosis. The DNA reads as follows: TGCGCCAGCAGCCAAGATTTATCCGGGGACGTTTATGGCTACACCTTC. Translated, it gives CASSQDLSGDVYGYTF.